This TCR beta chain was obtained from a study of cytomegalovirus exposure and HLA in healthy donors. With regard to this clone: Its antigen remains unidentified.

The CDR3 loop spans 16 amino acids. Germline V gives CDR1 SGHVS, CDR2 FNYEAQ. V shed 5 bases, J shed 5 bases, and the junction held 12 bases outside the gene matches. Regarding the study as a whole: High specificity and sensitivity for cytomegalovirus status were reported for the classifier.

60 Vbeta and 13 Jbeta primers were used in PCR. Method: immunoSEQ multiplex PCR; TCRdb's copy keeps in-frame clones and lacks some. Counted here are about 140,000 clones, roughly 76% occurring once; the ten biggest clones make up 13% to 15%. V gene TRBV7-6 combines with J gene TRBJ2-5, with 9 bases aligning to TRBD2. Sequencing was carried out using PBMCs. This TCR came from a human donor in good health. For the CDR3, the DNA is TGTGCCAGCAGCCAACTGGTGGCGGGGGGGGTGGAGACCCAGTACTTC. It is translated as CASSQLVAGGVETQYF.